This T cell receptor beta chain comes out of a study of blood T cell repertoires in COVID-19 (TCRdb year 2020). In terms of the full investigation: Samples covering the acute and convalescent phases of COVID-19 were provided by collaborators in the United States, Italy and Spain. The material from the prospective study consisted of cDNA or gDNA derived from T cells, B-cell-depleted T cells, or PBMCs. The samples were drawn from the first 160 participants of the ongoing ImmuneRACE study and from 950 to 1,500 subjects provided by 6 global collaborators. Where available, HLA class I and class II types were taken from metadata supplied by the sample provider and were not determined by assay-based typing. Sample metadata almost always included a de-identified subject ID, COVID-19 status, age in years and sex. Deeply sampled blood TCRbeta repertoires from subjects exposed to, actively infected with, or recovered from COVID-19 were included in the dataset. The repertoires were released in a freely available public database intended as a resource for research on the immune response to SARS-CoV-2.

The investigation overall reported the following: How much clinical and demographic metadata was included differed by source and by participant, and the metadata was provided uncurated.

A remark on this clone: Its antigen target is currently unknown. Base-call qualities are not available, and no considerably larger clone is one nucleotide away.

TCRbeta CDR3 regions were amplified from genomic DNA by means of the immunoSEQ Assay, a bias-controlled multiplex PCR. The original methods were these. The number of nucleated cells in each sample was estimated from the amplification of reference gene primers within the assay. Sequence reads were collapsed and filtered to measure the absolute abundance of every unique TCRbeta CDR3 rearrangement. For each sample, productive Simpson clonality was calculated as the square root of Simpson's diversity index over productive rearrangements. Imported from immuneACCESS, the table was reduced by TCRdb to in-frame sequences with V and J called. These copies leave out some clones; in studies compared against another copy, an unresolved V gene accounts for under half, and the cause of the remainder is not known. That table furnishes V, J and clone size, whereas the DNA furnished D and trimming. This sample comprises about 110,000 clones, 71% of them detected only once. The ten top clones hold about 2% of the sample.

The CDR3 contains 12 residues, cysteine and phenylalanine counted. CDR3 DNA only is kept here, 36 bases in frame from base 1. V gives up 1 base and J gives up 5 bases, and the segment between their germline ends measures 5 bases. Per the germline V gene, SNHLY is the CDR1 and FYNNEI is the CDR2. The collaborating institutions used their own protocols to collect whole blood in K2EDTA tubes. For TCRbeta analysis, collaborators shipped samples as frozen whole blood, isolated PBMCs, or DNA extracted from either of those sample types. Sequenced material: peripheral blood. Here the chain combines TRBV2 and TRBJ1-2; the best D guess is TRBD1, with 5 bases matching. This sequence was found in a woman in her forties with acute or convalescent COVID-19. The CDR3 protein: CASSEGQYGYTF. The DNA sequence reads TGTGCCAGCAGTGAAGGACAGTATGGCTACACCTTC. The reference TRBV2 and TRBJ1-2 proteins fill in what lies around the CDR3, so the full variable domain reads EPEVTQTPSHQVTQMGQEVILRCVPISNHLYFYWYRQILGQKVEFLVSFYNNEISEKSEIFDDQFSVERPDGSNFTLKIRSTKLEDSAMYFCASSEGQYGYTFGSGTRLTVV.